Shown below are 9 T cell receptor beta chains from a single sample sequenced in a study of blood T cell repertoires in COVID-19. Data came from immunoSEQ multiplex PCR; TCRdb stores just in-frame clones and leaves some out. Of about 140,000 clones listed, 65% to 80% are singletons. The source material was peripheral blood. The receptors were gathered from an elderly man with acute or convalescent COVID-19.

The CDR3 coding sequence is TGTGCCAGCAGCCAAGCGCCGGGACAGGAATCCTACGAGCAGTACTTC. Protein sequence: CASSQAPGQESYEQYF. The rearrangement joins TRBV4-2 to TRBJ2-7, with 8 positions matching TRBD1. Germline loops: CDR1 LGHNA, CDR2 YNFKEQ. Trimming removed 1 base from V and 1 base from J; junction bases left unmatched: 6. This CDR3 is 16 amino acids long.

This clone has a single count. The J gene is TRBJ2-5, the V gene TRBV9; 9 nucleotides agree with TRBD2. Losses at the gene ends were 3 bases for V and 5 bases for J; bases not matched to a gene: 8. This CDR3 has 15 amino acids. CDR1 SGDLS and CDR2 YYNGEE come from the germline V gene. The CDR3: CASSATSGLAETQYF. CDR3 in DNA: TGTGCCAGCAGCGCGACTAGCGGACTGGCGGAGACCCAGTACTTC.

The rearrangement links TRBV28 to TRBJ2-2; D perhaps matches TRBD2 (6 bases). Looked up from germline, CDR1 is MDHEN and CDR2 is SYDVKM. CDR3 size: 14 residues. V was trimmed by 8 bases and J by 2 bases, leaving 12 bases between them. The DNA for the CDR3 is TGTGCCAGCCGGGGGTCCCTTAACACCGGGGAGCTGTTTTTT. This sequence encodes CASRGSLNTGELFF.

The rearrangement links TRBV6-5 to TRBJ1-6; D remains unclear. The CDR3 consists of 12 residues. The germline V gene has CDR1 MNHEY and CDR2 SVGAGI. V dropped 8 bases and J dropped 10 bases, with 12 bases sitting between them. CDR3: CASARPESPLHF. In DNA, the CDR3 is TGTGCCAGCGCTAGGCCCGAATCACCCCTCCACTTT.

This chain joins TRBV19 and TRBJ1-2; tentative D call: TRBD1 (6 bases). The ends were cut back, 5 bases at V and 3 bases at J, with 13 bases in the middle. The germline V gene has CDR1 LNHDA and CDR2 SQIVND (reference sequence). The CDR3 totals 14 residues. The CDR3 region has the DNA TGTGCCAGTAGTGTATCCAGGGGCGACTATGGCTACACCTTC. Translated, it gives CASSVSRGDYGYTF.

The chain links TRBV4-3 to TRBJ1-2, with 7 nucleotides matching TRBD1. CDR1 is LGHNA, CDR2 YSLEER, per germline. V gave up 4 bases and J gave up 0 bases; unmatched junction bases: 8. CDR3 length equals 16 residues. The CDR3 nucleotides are TGCGCCAGCAGCCCAGGAGAGGGGGCCTCTAACTATGGCTACACCTTC. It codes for CASSPGEGASNYGYTF.

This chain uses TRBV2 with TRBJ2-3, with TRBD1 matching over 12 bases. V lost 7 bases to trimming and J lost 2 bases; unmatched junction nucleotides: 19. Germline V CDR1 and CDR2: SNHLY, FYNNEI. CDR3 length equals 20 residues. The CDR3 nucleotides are TGTGCCAGCAATGGTTACACCGGGACAGGGGGCGCCGGGTCCACAGATACGCAGTATTTT. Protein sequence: CASNGYTGTGGAGSTDTQYF.

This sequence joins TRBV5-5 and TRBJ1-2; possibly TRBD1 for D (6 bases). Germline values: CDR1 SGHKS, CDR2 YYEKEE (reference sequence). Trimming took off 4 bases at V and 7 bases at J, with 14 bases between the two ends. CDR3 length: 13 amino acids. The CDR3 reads CASSPTPRGGYTF. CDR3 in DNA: TGTGCCAGCAGCCCCACCCCCAGGGGTGGCTACACCTTC.

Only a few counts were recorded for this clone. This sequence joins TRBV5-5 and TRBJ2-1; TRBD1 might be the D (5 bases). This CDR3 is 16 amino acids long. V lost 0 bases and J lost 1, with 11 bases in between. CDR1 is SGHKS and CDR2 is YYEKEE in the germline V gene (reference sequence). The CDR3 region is CASSLEGRGSYNEQFF. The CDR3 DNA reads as TGTGCCAGCAGCTTGGAGGGTAGGGGATCCTACAATGAGCAGTTCTTC.